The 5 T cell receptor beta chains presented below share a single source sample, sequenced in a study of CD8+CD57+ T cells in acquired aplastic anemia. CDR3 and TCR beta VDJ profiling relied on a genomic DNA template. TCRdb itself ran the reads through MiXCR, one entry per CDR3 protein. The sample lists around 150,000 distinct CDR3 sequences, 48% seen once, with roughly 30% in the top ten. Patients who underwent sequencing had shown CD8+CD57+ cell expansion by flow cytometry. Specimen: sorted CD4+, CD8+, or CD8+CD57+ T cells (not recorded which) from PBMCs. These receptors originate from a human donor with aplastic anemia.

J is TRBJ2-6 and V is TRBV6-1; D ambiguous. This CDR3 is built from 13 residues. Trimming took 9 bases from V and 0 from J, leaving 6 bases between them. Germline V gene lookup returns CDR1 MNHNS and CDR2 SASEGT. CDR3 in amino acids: CASQSSGANVLTF. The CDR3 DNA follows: TGTGCCAGTCAATCCTCTGGGGCCAACGTCCTGACTTTC.

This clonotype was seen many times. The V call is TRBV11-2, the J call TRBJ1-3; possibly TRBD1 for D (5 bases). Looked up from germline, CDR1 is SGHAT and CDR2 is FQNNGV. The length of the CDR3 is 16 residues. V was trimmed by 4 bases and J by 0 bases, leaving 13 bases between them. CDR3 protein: CASSSRDSSSGNTIYF. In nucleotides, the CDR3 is TGTGCCAGCAGCTCACGAGACAGTTCCTCTGGAAACACCATATATTTT.

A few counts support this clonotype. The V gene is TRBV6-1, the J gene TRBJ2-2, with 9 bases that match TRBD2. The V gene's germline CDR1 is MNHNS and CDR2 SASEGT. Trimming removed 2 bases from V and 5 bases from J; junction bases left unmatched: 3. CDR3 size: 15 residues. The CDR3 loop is CASSEFSGRTGELFF. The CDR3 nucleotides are TGTGCCAGCAGTGAATTTAGCGGGAGAACCGGGGAGCTGTTTTTT.

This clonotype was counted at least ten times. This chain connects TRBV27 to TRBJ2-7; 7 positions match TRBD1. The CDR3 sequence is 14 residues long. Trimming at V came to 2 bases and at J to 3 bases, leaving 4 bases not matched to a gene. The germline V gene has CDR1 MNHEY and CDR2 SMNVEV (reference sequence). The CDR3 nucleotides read TGTGCCAGCAGTTTAATGGACAGGCTCTACGAGCAGTACTTC. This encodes CASSLMDRLYEQYF.

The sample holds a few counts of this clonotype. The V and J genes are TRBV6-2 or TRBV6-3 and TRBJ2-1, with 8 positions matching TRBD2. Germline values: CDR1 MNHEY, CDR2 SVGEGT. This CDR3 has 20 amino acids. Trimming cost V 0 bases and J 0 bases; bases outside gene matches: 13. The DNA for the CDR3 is TGTGCCAGCAGTTACTCGGGGGGACTAGTATCCGATAGCTCCTACAATGAGCAGTTCTTC. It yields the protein CASSYSGGLVSDSSYNEQFF.